The 18 T cell receptor beta chains below were found in one sample sequenced in a study of blood T cell repertoires in COVID-19. The protocol was immunoSEQ multiplex PCR, while the TCRdb copy is restricted to in-frame clones and leaves out a portion. The table records some 150,000 clones, approximately 87% of them present only once. Sequenced input: PBMCs or T cells enriched from blood (not recorded which). Source of these receptors: a woman in her thirties with acute COVID-19.

The chain employs TRBV4-2 and TRBJ1-2; no clear D gene. V was cut by 0 bases and J by 5 bases, with 13 bases left in between. Germline-derived CDR1 and CDR2 are LGHNA and YNFKEQ. This CDR3 is built from 15 residues. The CDR3 DNA follows: TGTGCCAGCAGCCAAGAGACGAGCGGAGGGTATGGCTACACCTTC. Translated, it gives CASSQETSGGYGYTF.

This chain joins TRBV5-1 and TRBJ1-1; possible D gene TRBD1, 6 bases. This CDR3 has 13 amino acids. The V end was cut by 4 bases, the J end by 5 bases, with 12 bases between. Germline loops: CDR1 SGHRS, CDR2 YFSETQ. Written as DNA, the CDR3 is TGCGCCAGCAGCCCCAGGGGAGGGACTGAAGCTTTCTTT. Its translation: CASSPRGGTEAFF.

This chain uses TRBV7-2 with TRBJ1-1; a possible D gene is TRBD1 (5 bases). The length of the CDR3 is 14 residues. Trimming shortened V by 7 bases and J by 5 bases, and 17 bases separated the two germline ends. Germline V gene sequence: CDR1 SGHTA, CDR2 FQGNSA. In DNA form, the CDR3 reads TGTGCCAGCACCAGAATGACGGGGGGGACTGAAGCTTTCTTT. As protein: CASTRMTGGTEAFF.

This chain connects TRBV20-1 to TRBJ2-7; no reliable D call. CDR1 DFQATT and CDR2 SNEGSKA come from the germline V gene (reference sequence). Trimming stripped 4 bases from V and 6 bases from J, with 7 bases between. This CDR3 is 10 amino acids long. CDR3 protein: CSAKQIEQYF. For the CDR3, the DNA is TGCAGTGCTAAACAGATCGAGCAGTACTTC.

The chain is built from TRBV18 and TRBJ2-7; 9 positions agree with TRBD1. Per the germline V gene, CDR1 is KGHSH and CDR2 is LQKENI. Trimming at V came to 2 bases and at J to 3 bases, leaving 5 bases not matched to a gene. The CDR3 is 15 amino acids. CDR3 coding DNA: TGTGCCAGCTCACCATTCGAGGACAGGGGCTACGAGCAGTACTTC. This sequence encodes CASSPFEDRGYEQYF.

V gene TRBV2 combines with J gene TRBJ2-7; TRBD1 agrees at 7 bases. CDR1 is SNHLY and CDR2 is FYNNEI in the germline V gene. The junction had 12 bases not matched to a gene; V was cut back by 7 bases and J by 6 bases. The CDR3 spans 14 residues. The CDR3 sequence: CASTVRQGLSEQYF. The CDR3 DNA reads TGTGCCAGCACCGTCCGACAGGGTTTGTCCGAGCAGTACTTC.

The chain combines TRBV5-1 with TRBJ2-7, with 7 positions matching TRBD1. The V gene's germline CDR1 is SGHRS and CDR2 YFSETQ. The CDR3 extends over 13 amino acids. Germline trimming cut 4 bases from V and 4 bases from J; bases unmatched to any gene: 5. The CDR3 sequence: CASSEGQLYEQYF. The CDR3 DNA reads as TGCGCCAGCAGCGAGGGACAGCTATACGAGCAGTACTTC. Full variable domain (rest looked up from reference TRBV5-1 and TRBJ2-7): KAGVTQTPRYLIKTRGQQVTLSCSPISGHRSVSWYQQTPGQGLQFLFEYFSETQRNKGNFPGRFSGRQFSNSRSEMNVSTLELGDSALYLCASSEGQLYEQYFGPGTRLTVT.

In DNA, the CDR3 is TGTGCCTGGGGATCAGGGGGCCCGAACACTGAAGCTTTCTTT. It yields the protein CAWGSGGPNTEAFF. This sequence joins TRBV30 and TRBJ1-1; 8 nucleotides align to TRBD1. V lost 5 bases, J lost 1 base, and 6 bases stayed unmatched. Germline CDR1 is GTSNPN and CDR2 is SVGIG (reference sequence). This CDR3 has 14 amino acids.

The chain combines TRBV10-3 with TRBJ2-1; 11 bases align to TRBD2. This CDR3 has 15 amino acids. Per the germline V gene, CDR1 is ENHRY and CDR2 is SYGVKD. Trimming removed 4 bases from V and 3 bases from J; junction bases left unmatched: 2. As DNA, the CDR3 is TGTGCCATCAGTGGGGGACTAGCGGACTACAATGAGCAGTTCTTC. Translation: CAISGGLADYNEQFF.

The chain combines TRBV28 with TRBJ1-2; a possible D gene is TRBD1 (5 bases). Trimming shortened V by 4 bases and J by 4 bases, and 10 bases separated the two germline ends. Germline CDR1 MDHEN, CDR2 SYDVKM. The CDR3 contains 13 residues. The CDR3 loop reads CASSSTGPYGYTF. In DNA, the CDR3 is TGTGCCAGCAGTTCCACAGGTCCCTATGGCTACACCTTC.

The V and J genes are TRBV30 and TRBJ1-1; 9 bases are a match to TRBD1. The trim removed 2 bases at V and 3 bases at J, leaving 1 base unmatched. CDR3 length: 13 residues. Germline assignment: CDR1 GTSNPN and CDR2 SVGIG (reference sequence). CDR3 sequence reads: CAWSTGGYTEAFF. As DNA, the CDR3 is TGTGCCTGGAGTACAGGGGGCTACACTGAAGCTTTCTTT.

This sequence joins TRBV14 and TRBJ2-3; TRBD2 matches at 15 bases. CDR3 size: 18 residues. The ends lost 4 bases at V and 2 bases at J; junction bases unmatched: 7. Germline CDR1 reads SGHDN; CDR2 reads FVKESK. Here the CDR3 DNA reads TGTGCCAGCAGCCGTCCTGGACTAGCGGGAGGGCCCACAGATACGCAGTATTTT. It codes for CASSRPGLAGGPTDTQYF.

The chain is built from TRBV5-4 and TRBJ2-3; 13 positions agree with TRBD2. Germline CDR1 is SGHNT and CDR2 is YYREEE (reference sequence). The junction had 3 bases not matched to a gene; V was cut back by 2 bases and J by 6 bases. This CDR3 comprises 15 residues. The CDR3 coding sequence is TGTGCCAGCAGCTTCGGACTAGCGGGAGAGGATACGCAGTATTTT. Translated: CASSFGLAGEDTQYF.

The chain joins TRBV28 to TRBJ2-7, with 11 bases fitting TRBD2. The CDR3 has 13 amino acids. Germline assignment: CDR1 MDHEN and CDR2 SYDVKM. Trimming at V came to 6 bases and at J to 6 bases, leaving 4 bases not matched to a gene. Here the CDR3 reads CASRLAGGAEQYF. The CDR3 bases are TGTGCCAGCAGATTAGCGGGAGGGGCCGAGCAGTACTTC. Full variable domain (missing parts from reference TRBV28 and TRBJ2-7): DVKVTQSSRYLVKRTGEKVFLECVQDMDHENMFWYRQDPGLGLRLIYFSYDVKMKEKGDIPEGYSVSREKKERFSLILESASTNQTSMYLCASRLAGGAEQYFGPGTRLTVT.

The DNA for the CDR3 is TGTGCCAGCACCAAGGGACTAGCGGGAGAAACAGATACGCAGTATTTT. Encoded protein: CASTKGLAGETDTQYF. The gene calls are TRBV9 and TRBJ2-3; 14 nucleotides match TRBD2. The CDR3 runs to 16 residues. The J segment lost 3 bases and the V segment lost 6 bases, leaving 6 bases of the junction unmatched. Germline values: CDR1 SGDLS, CDR2 YYNGEE.

The chain recombines TRBV7-3 with TRBJ2-1; the match to TRBD2 covers 9 bases. Trimming took 1 base from V and 7 from J; bases not matched to a gene: 8. This CDR3 region has 16 residues. Germline V lookup: CDR1 SGHTA, CDR2 FQGTGA. The DNA of the CDR3 is TGTGCCAGCAGCTTAATTGCGGGAGGGGAATATAATGAGCAGTTCTTC. It yields the protein CASSLIAGGEYNEQFF.

The chain combines TRBV19 with TRBJ2-2; TRBD2 matches 9 bases. J was trimmed by 6 bases and V by 8 bases; bases with no gene match: 7. The CDR3 length is 14 residues. Germline lookup yields CDR1 LNHDA and CDR2 SQIVND (reference sequence). CDR3 sequence reads: CASDPGLAPGELFF. CDR3 coding DNA: TGTGCCAGTGACCCGGGACTAGCCCCCGGGGAGCTGTTTTTT.

This clone occurred once. The V and J genes are TRBV7-2 and TRBJ2-3, with 7 bases matching TRBD2. The CDR3 has 14 residues. Unmatched junction bases numbered 3, after V lost 3 bases and J lost 3 bases. Germline V gene data show CDR1 as SGHTA and CDR2 as FQGNSA. CDR3 DNA sequence: TGTGCCAGCAGCTTTCGGACTAGGACAGATACGCAGTATTTT. Encoded protein: CASSFRTRTDTQYF.